This TCR beta chain emerged from a study of T cells in Graves' hyperthyroidism and ophthalmopathy. V trimming: 5 bases; J trimming: 10 bases; junction bases outside the gene matches: 16. The CDR3 is 16 amino acids. Germline V gene sequence: CDR1 DFQATT, CDR2 SNEGSKA (reference sequence). This clonotype was counted many times. RNA transcripts served as the template for amplifying TCR beta CDR3 regions. The TCR CDR3 was amplified in a first-round RT-PCR using the HTBI primer set. TCRdb analysed the multiplex PCR reads with MiXCR anew, one entry per CDR3 protein. The data contain approximately 430,000 distinct CDR3 sequences, 15% to 19% of them singletons.

The sequenced material came from blood. The V gene is TRBV20-1, the J gene TRBJ2-1; 11 positions match TRBD2. This clonotype was sampled from a woman between 18 and 29 years old with Graves' hyperthyroidism. CDR3 sequence (DNA): TGCAGTGCTGCCGGGACTAGCGGAACCCGCCGCGGCGAGCAGTTCTTC. Its protein is CSAAGTSGTRRGEQFF.